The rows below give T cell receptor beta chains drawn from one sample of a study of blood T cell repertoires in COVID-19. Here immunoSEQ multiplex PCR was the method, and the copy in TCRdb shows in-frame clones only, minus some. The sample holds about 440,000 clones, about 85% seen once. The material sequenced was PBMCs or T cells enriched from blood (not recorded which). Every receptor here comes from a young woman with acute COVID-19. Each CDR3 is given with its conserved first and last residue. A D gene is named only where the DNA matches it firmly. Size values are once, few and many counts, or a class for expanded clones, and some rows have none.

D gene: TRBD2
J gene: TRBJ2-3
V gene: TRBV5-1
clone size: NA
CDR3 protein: CASSLALAGGGDTQYF
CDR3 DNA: TGCGCCAGCAGCTTGGCTCTAGCGGGAGGCGGGGATACGCAGTATTTT

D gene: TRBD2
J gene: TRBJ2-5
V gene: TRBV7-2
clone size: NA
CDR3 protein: CASSGLAGQGETQYF
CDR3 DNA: TGTGCCAGCAGCGGACTAGCGGGACAGGGTGAGACCCAGTACTTC

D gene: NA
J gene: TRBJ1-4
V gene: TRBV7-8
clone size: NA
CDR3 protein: CASSLSWESNEKLFF
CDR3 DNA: TGTGCCAGCAGCTTATCCTGGGAGAGTAATGAAAAACTGTTTTTT

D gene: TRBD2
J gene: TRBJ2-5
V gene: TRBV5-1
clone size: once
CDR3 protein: CASSLTSGQETQYF
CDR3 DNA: TGCGCCAGCAGCTTGACTAGCGGGCAAGAGACCCAGTACTTC

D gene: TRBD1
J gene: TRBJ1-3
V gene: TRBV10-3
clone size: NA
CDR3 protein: CASYRDSGNTIYF
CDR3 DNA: TGTGCCAGCTACCGGGACAGCGGAAACACCATATATTTT

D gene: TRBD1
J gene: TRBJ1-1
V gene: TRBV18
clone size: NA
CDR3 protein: CASSPNNRGRGEAFF
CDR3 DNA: TGTGCCAGCTCACCAAACAACAGGGGGAGGGGTGAAGCTTTCTTT

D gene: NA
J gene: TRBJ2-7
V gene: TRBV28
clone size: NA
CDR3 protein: CASRPTPTYEQYF
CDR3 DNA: TGTGCCAGCAGACCGACACCTACCTACGAGCAGTACTTC

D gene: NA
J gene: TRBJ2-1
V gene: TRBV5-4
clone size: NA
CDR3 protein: CASSLLGGKGEFF
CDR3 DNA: TGTGCCAGCAGCTTGCTAGGGGGTAAGGGGGAGTTCTTC

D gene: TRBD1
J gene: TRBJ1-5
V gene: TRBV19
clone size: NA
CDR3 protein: CASSMTGRGIEPQHF
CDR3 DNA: TGTGCCAGTAGTATGACAGGGCGTGGGATTGAGCCCCAGCATTTT

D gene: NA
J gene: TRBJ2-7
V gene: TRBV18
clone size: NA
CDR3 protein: CASSPQQTRGEQYF
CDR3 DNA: TGTGCCAGCTCACCACAGCAGACCAGGGGCGAGCAGTACTTC

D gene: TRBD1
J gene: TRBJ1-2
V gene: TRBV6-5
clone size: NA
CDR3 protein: CASNLVQGHGYTF
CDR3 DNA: TGTGCCAGCAATTTGGTACAGGGGCATGGCTACACCTTC

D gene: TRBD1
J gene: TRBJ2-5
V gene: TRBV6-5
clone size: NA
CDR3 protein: CASSYSMTGRETQYF
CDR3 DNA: TGTGCCAGCAGTTACTCTATGACAGGGAGAGAGACCCAGTACTTC

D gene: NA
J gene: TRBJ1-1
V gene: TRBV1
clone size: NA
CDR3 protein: CTSSPRKEKNTEAFF
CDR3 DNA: TGCACCAGCAGCCCGAGGAAGGAAAAGAACACTGAAGCTTTCTTT

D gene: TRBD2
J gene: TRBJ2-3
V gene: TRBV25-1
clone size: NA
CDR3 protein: CASSDQRGADTQYF
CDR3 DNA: TGTGCCAGCAGTGACCAGCGGGGCGCAGATACGCAGTATTTT

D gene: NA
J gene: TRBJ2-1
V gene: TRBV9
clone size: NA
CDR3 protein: CASSASVEYNEQFF
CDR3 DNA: TGTGCCAGCAGCGCCTCTGTAGAATACAATGAGCAGTTCTTC

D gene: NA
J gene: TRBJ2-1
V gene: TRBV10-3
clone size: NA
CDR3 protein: CAISESRGPNEQFF
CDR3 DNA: TGTGCCATCAGTGAGTCAAGAGGGCCCAATGAGCAGTTCTTC

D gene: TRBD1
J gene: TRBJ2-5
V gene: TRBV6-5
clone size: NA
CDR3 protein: CASRGLGQGKETQYF
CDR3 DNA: TGTGCCAGCAGGGGACTCGGACAGGGAAAAGAGACCCAGTACTTC

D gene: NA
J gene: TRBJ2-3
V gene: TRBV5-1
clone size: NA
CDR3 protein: CASSLAVWGVADTQYF
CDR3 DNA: TGCGCCAGCAGCTTGGCCGTCTGGGGGGTCGCAGATACGCAGTATTTT

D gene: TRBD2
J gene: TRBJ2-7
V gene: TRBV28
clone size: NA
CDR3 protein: CASTRGLAGQGEDYSEQYF
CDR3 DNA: TGTGCCAGCACAAGGGGGCTAGCGGGGCAGGGGGAGGACTACTCCGAGCAGTACTTC

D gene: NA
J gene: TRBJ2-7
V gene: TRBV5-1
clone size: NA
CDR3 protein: CASRGAHYEQYF
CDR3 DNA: TGCGCCAGCAGAGGAGCCCACTACGAGCAGTACTTC

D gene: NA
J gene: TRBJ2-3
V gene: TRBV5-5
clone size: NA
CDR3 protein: CASSAHTPQGQYF
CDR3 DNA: TGTGCCAGCAGCGCTCATACACCGCAGGGGCAGTATTTT

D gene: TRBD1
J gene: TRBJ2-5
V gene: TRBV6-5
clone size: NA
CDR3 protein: CASRAGTGVLETQYF
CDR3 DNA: TGTGCCAGCAGAGCCGGGACAGGGGTGCTGGAGACCCAGTACTTC

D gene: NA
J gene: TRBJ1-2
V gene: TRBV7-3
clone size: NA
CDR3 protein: CASSLSAGAGYGYTF
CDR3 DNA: TGTGCCAGCAGCTTAAGTGCGGGGGCGGGGTATGGCTACACCTTC

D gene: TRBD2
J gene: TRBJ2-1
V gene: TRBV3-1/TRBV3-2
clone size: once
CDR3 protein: CASRGVRGLAPYNEQFF
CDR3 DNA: TGTGCCAGCAGGGGCGTTCGGGGACTAGCGCCATACAATGAGCAGTTCTTC

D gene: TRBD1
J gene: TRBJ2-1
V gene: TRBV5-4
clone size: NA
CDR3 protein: CASSYRQGNEQFF
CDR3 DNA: TGTGCCAGCAGCTACCGACAGGGCAATGAGCAGTTCTTC

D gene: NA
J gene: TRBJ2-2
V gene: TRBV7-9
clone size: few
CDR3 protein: CASSMTTGANTGELFF
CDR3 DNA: TGTGCCAGCAGCATGACGACAGGCGCGAACACCGGGGAGCTGTTTTTT

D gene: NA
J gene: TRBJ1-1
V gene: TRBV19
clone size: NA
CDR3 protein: CASSIWGRNTEAFF
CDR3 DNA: TGTGCCAGTAGTATATGGGGCAGGAACACTGAAGCTTTCTTT

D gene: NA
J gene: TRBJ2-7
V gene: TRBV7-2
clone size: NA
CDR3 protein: CASSLVADYEQYF
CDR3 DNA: TGTGCCAGCAGCTTAGTTGCGGACTACGAGCAGTACTTC

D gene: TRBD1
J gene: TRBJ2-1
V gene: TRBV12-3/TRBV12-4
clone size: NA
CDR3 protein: CASTTGGNEQFF
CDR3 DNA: TGTGCCAGCACAACAGGGGGAAATGAGCAGTTCTTC

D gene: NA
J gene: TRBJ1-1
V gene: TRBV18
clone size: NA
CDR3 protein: CASSPERDTEAFF
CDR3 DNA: TGTGCCAGCTCACCCGAGAGGGACACTGAAGCTTTCTTT

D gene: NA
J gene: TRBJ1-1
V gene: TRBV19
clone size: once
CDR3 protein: CASKRESGWGTEAFF
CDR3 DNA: TGTGCCAGTAAGAGGGAATCAGGATGGGGCACTGAAGCTTTCTTT

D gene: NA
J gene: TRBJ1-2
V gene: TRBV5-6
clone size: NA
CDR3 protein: CASSLSQNYGYTF
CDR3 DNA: TGTGCCAGCAGCTTGTCTCAGAACTATGGCTACACCTTC

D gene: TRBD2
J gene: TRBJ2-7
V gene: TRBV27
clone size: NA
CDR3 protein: CASSLAGLADYEQYF
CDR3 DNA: TGTGCCAGCAGTTTAGCAGGACTAGCGGACTACGAGCAGTACTTC

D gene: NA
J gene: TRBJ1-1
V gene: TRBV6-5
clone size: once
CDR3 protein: CASSYFGRETEAFF
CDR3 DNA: TGTGCCAGCAGTTACTTCGGCAGGGAAACTGAAGCTTTCTTT

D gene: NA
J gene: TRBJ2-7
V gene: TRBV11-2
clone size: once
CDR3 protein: CASSLTLDREYEQYF
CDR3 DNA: TGTGCCAGCAGCTTAACTCTGGACAGAGAGTACGAGCAGTACTTC

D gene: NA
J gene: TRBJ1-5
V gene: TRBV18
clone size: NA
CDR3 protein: CASSPSHYSNQPQHF
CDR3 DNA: TGTGCCAGCTCACCATCTCACTATAGCAATCAGCCCCAGCATTTT

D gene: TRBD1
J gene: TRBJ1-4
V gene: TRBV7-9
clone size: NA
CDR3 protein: CASSLSQGAHRRLFF
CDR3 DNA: TGTGCCAGCAGCTTATCTCAGGGGGCGCATCGTAGACTGTTTTTT

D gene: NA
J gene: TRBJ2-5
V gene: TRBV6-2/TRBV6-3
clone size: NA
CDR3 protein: CASSSGVGETQYF
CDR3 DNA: TGTGCCAGCAGTTCGGGGGTTGGAGAGACCCAGTACTTC

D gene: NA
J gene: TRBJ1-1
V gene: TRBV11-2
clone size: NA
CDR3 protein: CASSYNGLNTEAFF
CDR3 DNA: TGTGCCAGCAGCTACAACGGGTTGAACACTGAAGCTTTCTTT

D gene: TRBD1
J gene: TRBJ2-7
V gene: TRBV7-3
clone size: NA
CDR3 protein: CASSLKGGQDPYEQYF
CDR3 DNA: TGTGCCAGCAGCTTAAAGGGGGGACAGGACCCCTACGAGCAGTACTTC

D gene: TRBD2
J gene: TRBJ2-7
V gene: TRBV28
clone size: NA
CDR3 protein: CASSYRDYTSYEQYF
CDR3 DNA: TGTGCCAGCAGTTACCGGGACTATACCTCCTACGAGCAGTACTTC

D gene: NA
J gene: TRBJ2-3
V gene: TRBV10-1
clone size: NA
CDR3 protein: CASSGSDSSTDTQYF
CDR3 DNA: TGCGCCAGCAGTGGCTCGGACAGTAGCACAGATACGCAGTATTTT

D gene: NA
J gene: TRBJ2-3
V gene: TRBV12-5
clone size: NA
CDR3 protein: CASGLRGASTDTQYF
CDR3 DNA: TGTGCTAGTGGTCTCCGGGGTGCTAGCACAGATACGCAGTATTTT

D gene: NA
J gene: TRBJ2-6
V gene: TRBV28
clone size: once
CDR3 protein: CASSLVGTSFSGANVLTF
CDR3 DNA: TGTGCCAGCAGTTTGGTGGGGACAAGCTTCTCTGGGGCCAACGTCCTGACTTTC

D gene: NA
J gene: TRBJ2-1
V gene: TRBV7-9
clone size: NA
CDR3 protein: CASSSYRENEQFF
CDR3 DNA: TGTGCCAGCAGCTCTTACAGGGAAAATGAGCAGTTCTTC

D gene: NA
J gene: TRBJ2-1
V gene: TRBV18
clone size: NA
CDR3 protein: CASSPGQLNEQFF
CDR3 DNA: TGTGCCAGCTCGCCAGGACAGCTCAATGAGCAGTTCTTC

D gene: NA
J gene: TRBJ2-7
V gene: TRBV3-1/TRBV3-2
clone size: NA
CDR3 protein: CASSQGGGRPYEQYF
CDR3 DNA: TGTGCCAGCAGCCAAGGAGGAGGGAGGCCCTACGAGCAGTACTTC

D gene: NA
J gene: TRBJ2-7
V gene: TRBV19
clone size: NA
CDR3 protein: CASSIGTRGTEQYF
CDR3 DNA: TGTGCCAGTAGTATAGGCACAAGGGGAACCGAGCAGTACTTC

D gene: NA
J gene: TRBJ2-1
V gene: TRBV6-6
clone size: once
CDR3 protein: CASSYSTRVEQFF
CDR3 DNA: TGTGCCAGCAGTTACTCCACCCGGGTTGAGCAGTTCTTC

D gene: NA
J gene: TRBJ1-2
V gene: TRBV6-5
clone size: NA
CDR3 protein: CASSSPGGGYTF
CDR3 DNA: TGTGCCAGCAGTTCTCCGGGTGGTGGCTACACCTTC

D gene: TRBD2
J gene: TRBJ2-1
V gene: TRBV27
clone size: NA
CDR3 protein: CASTTSGLAGVYNEQFF
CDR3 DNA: TGTGCCAGCACTACCTCGGGACTAGCGGGAGTCTACAATGAGCAGTTCTTC

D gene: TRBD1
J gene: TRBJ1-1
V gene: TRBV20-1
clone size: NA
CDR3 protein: CSATGGTEAFF
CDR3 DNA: TGCAGTGCTACAGGGGGCACTGAAGCTTTCTTT

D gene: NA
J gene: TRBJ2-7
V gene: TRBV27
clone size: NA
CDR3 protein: CASSLTGAYEQYF
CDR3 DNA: TGTGCCAGCAGTCTTACAGGAGCCTACGAGCAGTACTTC

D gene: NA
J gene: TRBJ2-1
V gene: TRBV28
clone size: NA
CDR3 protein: CASSLRGRSRNEQFF
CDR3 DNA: TGTGCCAGCAGTTTGAGAGGGCGTTCCCGCAATGAGCAGTTCTTC

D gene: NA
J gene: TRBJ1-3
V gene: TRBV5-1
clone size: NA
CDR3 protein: CASNPGGLSGNTIYF
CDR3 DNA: TGCGCCAGCAACCCGGGGGGTCTCTCTGGAAACACCATATATTTT

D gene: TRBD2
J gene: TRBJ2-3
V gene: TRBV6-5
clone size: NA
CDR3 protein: CASSYQRGLDTQYF
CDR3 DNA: TGTGCCAGCAGTTACCAGCGGGGGTTGGATACGCAGTATTTT

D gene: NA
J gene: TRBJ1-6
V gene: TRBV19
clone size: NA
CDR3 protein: CASSTGNSPLHF
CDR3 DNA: TGTGCCAGTAGTACAGGGAATTCACCCCTCCACTTT

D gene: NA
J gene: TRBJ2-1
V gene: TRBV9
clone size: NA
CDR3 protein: CASSVGAIYNEQFF
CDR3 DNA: TGTGCCAGCAGCGTAGGGGCAATCTACAATGAGCAGTTCTTC

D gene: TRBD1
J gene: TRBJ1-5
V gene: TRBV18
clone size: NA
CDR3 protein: CASSSRQGDNQPQHF
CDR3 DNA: TGTGCCAGCTCATCAAGACAGGGAGACAATCAGCCCCAGCATTTT